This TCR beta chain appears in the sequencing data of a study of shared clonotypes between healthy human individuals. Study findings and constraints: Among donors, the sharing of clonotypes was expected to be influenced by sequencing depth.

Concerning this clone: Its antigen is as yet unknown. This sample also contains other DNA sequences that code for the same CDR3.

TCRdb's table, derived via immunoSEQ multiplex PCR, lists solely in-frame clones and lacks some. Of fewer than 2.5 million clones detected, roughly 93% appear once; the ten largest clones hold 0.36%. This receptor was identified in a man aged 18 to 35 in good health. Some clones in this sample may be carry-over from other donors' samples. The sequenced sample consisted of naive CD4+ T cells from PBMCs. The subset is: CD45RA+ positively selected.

CDR3 in DNA: TGTGCCAGCAGTGAAAGGGGGACAGGGGGCTCCGAAGCTTTCTTT. Translating it yields CASSERGTGGSEAFF. This chain joins TRBV6-1 and TRBJ1-1, with 12 bases that match TRBD1. V trimming: 2 bases; J trimming: 8 bases; junction bases outside the gene matches: 6. From germline, CDR1 is MNHNS and CDR2 SASEGT. This CDR3 is built from 15 residues.